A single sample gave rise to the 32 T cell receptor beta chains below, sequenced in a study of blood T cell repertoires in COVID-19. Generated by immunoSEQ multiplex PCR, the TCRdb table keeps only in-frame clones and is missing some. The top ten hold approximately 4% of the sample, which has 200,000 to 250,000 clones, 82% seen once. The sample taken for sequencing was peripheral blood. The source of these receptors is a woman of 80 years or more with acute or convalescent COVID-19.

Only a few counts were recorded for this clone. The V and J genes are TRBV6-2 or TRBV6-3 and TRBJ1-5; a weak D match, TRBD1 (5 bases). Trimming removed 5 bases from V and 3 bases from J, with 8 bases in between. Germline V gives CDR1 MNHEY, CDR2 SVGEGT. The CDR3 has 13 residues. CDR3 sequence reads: CASSNRYNQPQHF. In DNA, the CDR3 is TGTGCCAGCAGTAACAGGTACAATCAGCCCCAGCATTTT.

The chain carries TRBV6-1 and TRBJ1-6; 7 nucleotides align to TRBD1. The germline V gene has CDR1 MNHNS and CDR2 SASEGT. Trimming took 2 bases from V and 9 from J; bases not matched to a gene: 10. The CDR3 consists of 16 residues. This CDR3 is CASSEFSGDRRSPLHF. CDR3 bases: TGTGCCAGCAGTGAATTCTCCGGGGACAGACGTTCACCCCTCCACTTT.

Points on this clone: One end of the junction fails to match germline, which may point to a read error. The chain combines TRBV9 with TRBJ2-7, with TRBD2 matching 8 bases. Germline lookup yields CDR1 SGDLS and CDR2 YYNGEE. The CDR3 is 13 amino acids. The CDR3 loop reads CASSVGVAGTQNF. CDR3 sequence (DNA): TGTGCCAGCAGCGTAGGGGTAGCGGGGACCCAAAACTTC.

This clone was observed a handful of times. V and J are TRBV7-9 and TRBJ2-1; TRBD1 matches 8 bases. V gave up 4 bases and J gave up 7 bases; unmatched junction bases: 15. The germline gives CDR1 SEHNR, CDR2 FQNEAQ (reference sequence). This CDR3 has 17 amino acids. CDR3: CASSSMRGTGGKNEQFF. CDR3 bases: TGTGCCAGCAGCTCGATGAGGGGGACAGGTGGTAAAAATGAGCAGTTCTTC.

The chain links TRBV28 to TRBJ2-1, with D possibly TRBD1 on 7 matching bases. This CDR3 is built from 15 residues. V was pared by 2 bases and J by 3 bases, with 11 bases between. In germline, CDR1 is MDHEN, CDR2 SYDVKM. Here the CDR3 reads CASSLAGGSYNEQFF. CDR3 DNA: TGTGCCAGCAGTTTAGCAGGGGGGAGCTACAATGAGCAGTTCTTC.

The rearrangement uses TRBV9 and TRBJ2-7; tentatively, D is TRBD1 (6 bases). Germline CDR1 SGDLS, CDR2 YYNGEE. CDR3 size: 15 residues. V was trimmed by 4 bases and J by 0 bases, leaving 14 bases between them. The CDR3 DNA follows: TGTGCCAGCAGCCCCCGGGACACCCCCTCCTACGAGCAGTACTTC. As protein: CASSPRDTPSYEQYF.

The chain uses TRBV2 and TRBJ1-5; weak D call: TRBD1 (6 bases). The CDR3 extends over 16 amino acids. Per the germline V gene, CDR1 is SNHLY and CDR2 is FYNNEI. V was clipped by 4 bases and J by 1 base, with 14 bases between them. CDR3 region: CASSGGGGRSNQPQHF. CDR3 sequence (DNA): TGTGCCAGCAGTGGGGGGGGCGGGAGAAGCAATCAGCCCCAGCATTTT.

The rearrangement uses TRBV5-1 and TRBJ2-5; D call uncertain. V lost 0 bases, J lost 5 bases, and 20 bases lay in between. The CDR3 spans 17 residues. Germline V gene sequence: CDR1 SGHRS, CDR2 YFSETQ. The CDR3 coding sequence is TGCGCCAGCAGCTTGGACGTTGGGCCAGGCGATGGGGAGACCCAGTACTTC. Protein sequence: CASSLDVGPGDGETQYF. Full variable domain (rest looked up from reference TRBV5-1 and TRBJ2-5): KAGVTQTPRYLIKTRGQQVTLSCSPISGHRSVSWYQQTPGQGLQFLFEYFSETQRNKGNFPGRFSGRQFSNSRSEMNVSTLELGDSALYLCASSLDVGPGDGETQYFGPGTRLLVL.

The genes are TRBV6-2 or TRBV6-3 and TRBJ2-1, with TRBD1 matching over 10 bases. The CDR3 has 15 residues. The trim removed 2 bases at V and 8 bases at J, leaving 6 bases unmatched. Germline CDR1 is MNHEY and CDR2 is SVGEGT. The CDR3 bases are TGTGCCAGCAGTTACACCCTCGGACAGGGGGATGAGCAGTTCTTC. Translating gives CASSYTLGQGDEQFF.

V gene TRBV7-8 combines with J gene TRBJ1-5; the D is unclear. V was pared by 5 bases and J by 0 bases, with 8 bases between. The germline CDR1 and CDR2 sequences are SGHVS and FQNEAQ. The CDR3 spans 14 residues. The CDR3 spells CASSIGDSNQPQHF. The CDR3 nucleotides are TGTGCCAGCAGCATAGGAGATAGCAATCAGCCCCAGCATTTT.

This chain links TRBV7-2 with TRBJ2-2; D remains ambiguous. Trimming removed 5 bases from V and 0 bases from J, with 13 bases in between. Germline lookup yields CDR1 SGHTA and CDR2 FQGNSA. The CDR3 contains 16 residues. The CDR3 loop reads CASSPPVRANTGELFF. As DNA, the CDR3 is TGTGCCAGCAGCCCCCCGGTCCGCGCGAACACCGGGGAGCTGTTTTTT.

The CDR3 loop reads CASSYREGGTEAFF. The CDR3 DNA is TGTGCCAGCAGTTACCGGGAGGGTGGCACTGAAGCTTTCTTT. V is TRBV6-6 and J is TRBJ1-1; D uncertain. Trimming stripped 2 bases from V and 4 bases from J, with 11 bases between. Germline V gene data show CDR1 as MNHNY and CDR2 as SVGAGI (reference sequence). This CDR3 is built from 14 residues.

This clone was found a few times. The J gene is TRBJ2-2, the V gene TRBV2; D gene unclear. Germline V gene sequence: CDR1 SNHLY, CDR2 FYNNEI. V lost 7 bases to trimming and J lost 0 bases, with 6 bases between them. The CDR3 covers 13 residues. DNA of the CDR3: TGTGCCAGCACTACCGCGAACACCGGGGAGCTGTTTTTT. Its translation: CASTTANTGELFF.

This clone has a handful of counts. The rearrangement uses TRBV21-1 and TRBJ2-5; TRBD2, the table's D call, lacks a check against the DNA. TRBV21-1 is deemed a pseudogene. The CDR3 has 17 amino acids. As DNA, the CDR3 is TGTGCCAGCAGCTCCAGACTAGCGGGGGGGCCGAGGGAGACCCAGTACTTC. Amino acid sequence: CASSSRLAGGPRETQYF.

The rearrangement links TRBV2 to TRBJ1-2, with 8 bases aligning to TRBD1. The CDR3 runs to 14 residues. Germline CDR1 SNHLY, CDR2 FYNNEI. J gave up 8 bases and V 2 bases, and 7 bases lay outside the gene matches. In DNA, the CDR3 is TGTGCCAGCAGTGAATCGGACAGGGTTGGCGGCTACACCTTC. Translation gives CASSESDRVGGYTF.

The CDR3 sequence is CATSPGTGVYNSPLHF. The CDR3 DNA follows: TGTGCCACCAGTCCCGGGACAGGGGTCTATAATTCACCCCTCCACTTT. The chain couples TRBV24-1 to TRBJ1-6; TRBD1 matches at 10 bases. The junction had 4 bases not matched to a gene; V was cut back by 6 bases and J by 3 bases. This CDR3 spans 16 amino acids. CDR1 and CDR2 from the germline V gene are KGHDR and SFDVKD.

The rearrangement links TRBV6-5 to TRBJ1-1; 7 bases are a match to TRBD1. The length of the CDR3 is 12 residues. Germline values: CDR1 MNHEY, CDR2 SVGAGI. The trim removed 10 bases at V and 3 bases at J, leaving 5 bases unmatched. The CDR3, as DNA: TGTGCCATCAACAGGGGAGACACTGAAGCTTTCTTT. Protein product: CAINRGDTEAFF.

The CDR3 bases are TGCAGCGTTGTTCGAGACAGGGGGCCGGGAGAGCAGTACTTC. This gives the protein CSVVRDRGPGEQYF. This rearrangement joins TRBV29-1 to TRBJ2-7; TRBD1 agrees at 10 bases. The CDR3 length is 14 residues. In germline, CDR1 is SQVTM, CDR2 ANQGSEA. Germline trimming cut 4 bases from V and 7 bases from J; bases unmatched to any gene: 10.

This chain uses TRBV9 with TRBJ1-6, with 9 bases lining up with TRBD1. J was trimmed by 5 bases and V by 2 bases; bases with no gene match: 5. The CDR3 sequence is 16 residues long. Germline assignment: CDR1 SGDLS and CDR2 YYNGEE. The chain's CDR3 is CASSVEGTGNNSPLHF. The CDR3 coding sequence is TGTGCCAGCAGCGTGGAGGGGACAGGGAATAATTCACCCCTCCACTTT.

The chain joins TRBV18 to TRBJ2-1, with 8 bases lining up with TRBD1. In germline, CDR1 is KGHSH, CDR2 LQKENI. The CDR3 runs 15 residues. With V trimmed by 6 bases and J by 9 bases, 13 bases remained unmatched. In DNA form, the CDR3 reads TGTGCCAGCTCCCCTGACAGGGGTGACAGGGCTGAGCAGTTCTTC. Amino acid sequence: CASSPDRGDRAEQFF.

The CDR3 sequence is CASSQLARQGDGYTF. The DNA of the CDR3 is TGTGCCAGCAGCCAACTCGCCCGACAGGGTGATGGCTACACCTTC. V usage is TRBV3-1 (or the pseudogene TRBV3-2) and J usage is TRBJ1-2; 7 bases line up with TRBD1. Germline CDR1 reads LGHDT; CDR2 reads YNNKEL (reference sequence). V lost 2 bases to trimming and J lost 6 bases; unmatched junction nucleotides: 9. CDR3 length equals 15 residues.

In DNA, the CDR3 is TGTGCCAGCTCGACAGTTCGGGAGACCCAGTACTTC. Protein product: CASSTVRETQYF. This chain links TRBV28 with TRBJ2-5, with D tentatively TRBD1 (5 bases). Trimming took off 8 bases at V and 5 bases at J, with 12 bases between the two ends. This CDR3 region has 12 residues. The germline V gene encodes CDR1 MDHEN and CDR2 SYDVKM.

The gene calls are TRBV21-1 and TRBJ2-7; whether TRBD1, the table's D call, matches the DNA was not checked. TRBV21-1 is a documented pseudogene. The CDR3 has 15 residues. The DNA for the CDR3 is TGTGCCAGCAGCAAAGGGGACAGGGAAGGGCACGAGCAGTACTTC. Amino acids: CASSKGDREGHEQYF.

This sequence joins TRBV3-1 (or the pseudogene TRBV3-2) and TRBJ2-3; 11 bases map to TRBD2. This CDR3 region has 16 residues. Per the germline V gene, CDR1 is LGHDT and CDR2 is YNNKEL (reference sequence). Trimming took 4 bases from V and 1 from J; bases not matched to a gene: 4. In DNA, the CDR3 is TGTGCCAGCAGCCTCCTAGCGGGGGGTGGCACAGATACGCAGTATTTT. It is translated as CASSLLAGGGTDTQYF.

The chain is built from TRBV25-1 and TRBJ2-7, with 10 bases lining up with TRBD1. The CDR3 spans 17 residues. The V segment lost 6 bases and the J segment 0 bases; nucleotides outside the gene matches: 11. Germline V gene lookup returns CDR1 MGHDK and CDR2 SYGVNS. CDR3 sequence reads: CASRGGTGALGSYEQYF. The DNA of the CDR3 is TGTGCCAGCAGGGGGGGGACAGGGGCCCTCGGCTCCTACGAGCAGTACTTC.

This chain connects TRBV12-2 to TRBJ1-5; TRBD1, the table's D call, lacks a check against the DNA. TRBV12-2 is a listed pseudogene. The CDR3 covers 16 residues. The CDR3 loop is CASRSMQVTRNQPQHF. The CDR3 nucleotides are TGTGCAAGTCGCTCCATGCAGGTAACCCGCAATCAGCCCCAGCATTTT.

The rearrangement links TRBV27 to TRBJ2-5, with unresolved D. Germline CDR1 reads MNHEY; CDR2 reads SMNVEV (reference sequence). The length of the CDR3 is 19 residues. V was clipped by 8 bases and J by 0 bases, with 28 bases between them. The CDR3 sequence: CASGRRFLTNPQHQETQYF. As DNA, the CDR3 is TGTGCCAGCGGCCGGCGGTTTTTGACGAACCCCCAACACCAAGAGACCCAGTACTTC.

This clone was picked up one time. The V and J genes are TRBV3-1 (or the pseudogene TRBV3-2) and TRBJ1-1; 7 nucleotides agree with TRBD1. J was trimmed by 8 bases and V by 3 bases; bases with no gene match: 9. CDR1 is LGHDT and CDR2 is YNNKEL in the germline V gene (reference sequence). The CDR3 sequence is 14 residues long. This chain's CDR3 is CASSHLKQQGEAFF. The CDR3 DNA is TGTGCCAGCAGCCACCTGAAACAACAGGGGGAAGCTTTCTTT.

CDR3 residues: CASSLDRGGGETQYF. DNA for the CDR3: TGTGCCAGCAGCTTAGATCGAGGGGGGGGAGAGACCCAGTACTTC. The chain has TRBV7-2 and TRBJ2-5; D possibly corresponds to TRBD2 (7 bases). The CDR3 totals 15 residues. The V gene's germline CDR1 is SGHTA and CDR2 FQGNSA. The V end lost 1 base, the J end lost 4 bases, and 13 bases lay between the germline ends.

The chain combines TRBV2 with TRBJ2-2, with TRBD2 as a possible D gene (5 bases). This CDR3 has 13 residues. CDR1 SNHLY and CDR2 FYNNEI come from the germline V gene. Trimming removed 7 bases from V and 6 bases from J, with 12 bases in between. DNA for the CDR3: TGTGCCAGCACCGAAACTAGTCCCGGGGAGCTGTTTTTT. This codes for CASTETSPGELFF.

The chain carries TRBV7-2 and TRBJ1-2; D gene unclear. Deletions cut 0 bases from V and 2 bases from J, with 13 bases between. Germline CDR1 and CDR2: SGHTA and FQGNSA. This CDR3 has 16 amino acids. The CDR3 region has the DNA TGTGCCAGCAGCTTAGCGCGTTCGGGGAGAAACTATGGCTACACCTTC. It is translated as CASSLARSGRNYGYTF.

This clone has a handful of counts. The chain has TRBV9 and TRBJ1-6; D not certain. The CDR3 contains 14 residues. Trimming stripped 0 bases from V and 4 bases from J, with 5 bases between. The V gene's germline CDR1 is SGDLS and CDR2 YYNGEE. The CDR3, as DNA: TGTGCCAGCAGCGTAGGTACATATAATTCACCCCTCCACTTT. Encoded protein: CASSVGTYNSPLHF.